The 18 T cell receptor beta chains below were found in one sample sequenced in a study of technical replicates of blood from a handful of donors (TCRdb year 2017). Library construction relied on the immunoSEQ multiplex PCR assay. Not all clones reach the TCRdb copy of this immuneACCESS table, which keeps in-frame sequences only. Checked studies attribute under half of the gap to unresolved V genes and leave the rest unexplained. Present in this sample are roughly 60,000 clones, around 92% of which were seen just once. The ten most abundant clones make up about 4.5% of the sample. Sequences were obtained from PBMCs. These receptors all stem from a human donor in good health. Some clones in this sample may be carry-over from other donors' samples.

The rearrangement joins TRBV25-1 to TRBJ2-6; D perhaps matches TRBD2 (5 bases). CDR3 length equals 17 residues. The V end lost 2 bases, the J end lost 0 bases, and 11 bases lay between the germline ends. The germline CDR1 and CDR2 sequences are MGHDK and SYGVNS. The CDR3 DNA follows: TGTGCCAGCAGTGAAACGGGATTCAGCTCTGGGGCCAACGTCCTGACTTTC. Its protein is CASSETGFSSGANVLTF.

CDR3 sequence (DNA): TGTGCCAGCACCGGGACTAGCGGGATTTCAGATACGCAGTATTTT. Protein: CASTGTSGISDTQYF. The chain uses TRBV19 and TRBJ2-3; TRBD2 matches at 13 bases. V was pared by 9 bases and J by 4 bases, with 7 bases of the junction left unmatched. Germline lookup yields CDR1 LNHDA and CDR2 SQIVND (reference sequence). The CDR3 extends over 15 amino acids.

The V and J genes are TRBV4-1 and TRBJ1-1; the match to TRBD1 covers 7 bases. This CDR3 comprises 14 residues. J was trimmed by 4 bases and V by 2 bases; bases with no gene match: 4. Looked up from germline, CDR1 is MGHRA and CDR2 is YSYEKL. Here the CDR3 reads CASSQPTGTTEAFF. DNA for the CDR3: TGCGCCAGCAGCCAACCGACAGGGACCACTGAAGCTTTCTTT.

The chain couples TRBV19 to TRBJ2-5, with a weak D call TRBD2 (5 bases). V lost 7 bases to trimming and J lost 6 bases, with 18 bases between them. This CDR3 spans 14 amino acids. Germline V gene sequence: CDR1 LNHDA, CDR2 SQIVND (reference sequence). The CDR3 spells CASTNEPGSQTQYF. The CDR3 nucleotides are TGTGCCAGTACAAATGAACCGGGGAGTCAGACCCAGTACTTC.

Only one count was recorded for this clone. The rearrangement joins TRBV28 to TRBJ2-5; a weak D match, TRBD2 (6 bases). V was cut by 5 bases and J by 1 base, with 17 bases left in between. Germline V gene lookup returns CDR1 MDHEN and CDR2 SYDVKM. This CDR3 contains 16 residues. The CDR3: CASSTRHGRTQETQYF. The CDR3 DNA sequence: TGTGCCAGCAGTACCCGACACGGGAGAACCCAAGAGACCCAGTACTTC.

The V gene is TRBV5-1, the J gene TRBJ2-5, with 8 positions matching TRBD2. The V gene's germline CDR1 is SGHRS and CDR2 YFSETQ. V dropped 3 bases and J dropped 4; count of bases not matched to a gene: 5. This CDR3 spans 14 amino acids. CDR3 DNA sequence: TGCGCCAGCAGCTGGGGACTAGAGACAGAGACCCAGTACTTC. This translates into CASSWGLETETQYF.

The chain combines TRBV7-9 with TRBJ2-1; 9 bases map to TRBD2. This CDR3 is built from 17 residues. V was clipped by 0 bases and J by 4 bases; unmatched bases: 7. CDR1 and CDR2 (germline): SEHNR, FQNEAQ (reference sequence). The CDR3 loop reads CASSLALGLAGYNEQFF. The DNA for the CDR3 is TGTGCCAGCAGCTTAGCGCTAGGGCTAGCGGGGTACAATGAGCAGTTCTTC.

This CDR3 is CASSGQGARGNEQFF. The CDR3 DNA reads as TGTGCCAGCAGTGGACAGGGGGCGAGAGGGAATGAGCAGTTCTTC. The rearrangement links TRBV2 to TRBJ2-1; 10 bases agree with TRBD1. The V segment lost 4 bases and the J segment 7 bases; nucleotides outside the gene matches: 7. This CDR3 is 15 amino acids long. Germline V gene data show CDR1 as SNHLY and CDR2 as FYNNEI. Combining the CDR3 with reference TRBV2 and TRBJ2-1 gives the whole variable domain EPEVTQTPSHQVTQMGQEVILRCVPISNHLYFYWYRQILGQKVEFLVSFYNNEISEKSEIFDDQFSVERPDGSNFTLKIRSTKLEDSAMYFCASSGQGARGNEQFFGPGTRLTVL.

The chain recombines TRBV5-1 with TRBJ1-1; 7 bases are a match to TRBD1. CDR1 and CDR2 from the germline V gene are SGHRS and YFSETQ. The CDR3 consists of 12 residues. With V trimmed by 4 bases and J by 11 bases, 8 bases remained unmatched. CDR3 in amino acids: CASSLQGEYAFF. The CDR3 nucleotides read TGCGCCAGCAGCCTCCAGGGGGAATACGCTTTCTTT.

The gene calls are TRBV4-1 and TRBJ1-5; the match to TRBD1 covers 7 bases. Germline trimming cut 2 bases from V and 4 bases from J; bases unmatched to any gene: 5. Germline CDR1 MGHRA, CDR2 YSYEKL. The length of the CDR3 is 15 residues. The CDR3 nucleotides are TGCGCCAGCAGCCAATTCCGGGACAGAAATCAGCCCCAGCATTTT. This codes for CASSQFRDRNQPQHF.

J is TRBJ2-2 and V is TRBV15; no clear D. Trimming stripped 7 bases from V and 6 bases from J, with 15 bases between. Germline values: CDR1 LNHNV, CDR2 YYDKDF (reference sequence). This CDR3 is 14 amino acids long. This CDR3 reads CATTTNLVSGELFF. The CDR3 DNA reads TGTGCCACCACCACAAATCTGGTTTCCGGGGAGCTGTTTTTT.

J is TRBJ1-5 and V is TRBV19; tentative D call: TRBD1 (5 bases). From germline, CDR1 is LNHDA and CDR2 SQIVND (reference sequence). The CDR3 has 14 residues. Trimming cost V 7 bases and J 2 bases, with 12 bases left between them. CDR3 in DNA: TGTGCCAGTAAGCAGGGAACGGGCAATCAGCCCCAGCATTTT. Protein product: CASKQGTGNQPQHF.

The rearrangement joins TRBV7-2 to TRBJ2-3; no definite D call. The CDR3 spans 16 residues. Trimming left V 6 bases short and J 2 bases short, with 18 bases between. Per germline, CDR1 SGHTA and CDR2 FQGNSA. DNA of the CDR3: TGTGCCAGCAGTAGACCCCTAGTGGATCCCACAGATACGCAGTATTTT. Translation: CASSRPLVDPTDTQYF.

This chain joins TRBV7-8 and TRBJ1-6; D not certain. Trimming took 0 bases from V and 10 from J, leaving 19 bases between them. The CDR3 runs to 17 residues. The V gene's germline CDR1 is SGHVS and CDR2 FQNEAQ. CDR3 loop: CASSLARVLSPVSPLHF. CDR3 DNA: TGTGCCAGCAGCTTAGCGAGGGTCCTGTCCCCTGTCTCACCCCTCCACTTT.

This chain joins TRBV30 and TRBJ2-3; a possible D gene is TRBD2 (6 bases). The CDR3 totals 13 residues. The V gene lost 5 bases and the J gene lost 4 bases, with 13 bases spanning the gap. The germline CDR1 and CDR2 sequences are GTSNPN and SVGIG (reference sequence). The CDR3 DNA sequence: TGTGCCTGGGAACGGGGAGGCTCAGATACGCAGTATTTT. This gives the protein CAWERGGSDTQYF.

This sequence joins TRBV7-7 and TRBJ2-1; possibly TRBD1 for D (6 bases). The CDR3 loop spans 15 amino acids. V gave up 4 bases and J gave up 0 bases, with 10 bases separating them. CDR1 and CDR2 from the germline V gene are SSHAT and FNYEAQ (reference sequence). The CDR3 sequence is CASSSGQSSYNEQFF. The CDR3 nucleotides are TGTGCCAGCAGCTCAGGACAGAGCTCCTACAATGAGCAGTTCTTC.

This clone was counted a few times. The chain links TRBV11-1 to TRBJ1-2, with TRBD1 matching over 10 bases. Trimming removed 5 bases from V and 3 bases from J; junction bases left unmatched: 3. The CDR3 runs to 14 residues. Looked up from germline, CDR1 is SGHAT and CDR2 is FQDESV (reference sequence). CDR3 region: CASSRDRGDYGYTF. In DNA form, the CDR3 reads TGTGCCAGCAGCCGGGACAGGGGAGACTATGGCTACACCTTC.

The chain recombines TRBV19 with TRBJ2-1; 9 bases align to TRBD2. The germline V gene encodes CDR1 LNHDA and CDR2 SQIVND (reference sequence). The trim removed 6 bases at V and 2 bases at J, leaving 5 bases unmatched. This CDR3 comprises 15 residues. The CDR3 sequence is CASRNSGGPYNEQFF. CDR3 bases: TGTGCCAGTAGAAATAGCGGGGGCCCCTACAATGAGCAGTTCTTC.